This is a list of T cell receptor beta chains from one sample in a study of blood T cell repertoires in COVID-19. Here immunoSEQ multiplex PCR was the method, and the copy in TCRdb shows in-frame clones only, minus some. This sample has approximately 290,000 clones, with 91% found just once. The sequenced sample was peripheral blood. These receptors all come from a woman aged 25 to 45 with COVID-19, enrolled during active disease. CDR3s leave out the opening cysteine and the closing phenylalanine or tryptophan.

j_call: TRBJ1-2; v_call: TRBV5-6; cdr3_aa: ASSSARIYGYT
j_call: TRBJ2-3; v_call: TRBV14; cdr3_aa: ASSQISGSPDTQY
j_call: TRBJ2-7; v_call: TRBV6-5; cdr3_aa: ASSPDRTYEQY
j_call: TRBJ1-2; v_call: TRBV5-1; cdr3_aa: ASTLEFGGPRGYT
j_call: TRBJ1-1; v_call: TRBV5-4; cdr3_aa: ASSSTVNTEAF
j_call: TRBJ1-4; v_call: TRBV2; cdr3_aa: ASSEQVGVNEKLF
j_call: TRBJ2-5; v_call: TRBV10-3; cdr3_aa: AIKGSGGLEGETQY
j_call: TRBJ2-2; v_call: TRBV7-3; cdr3_aa: ASSLGAKRGNTGELF
j_call: TRBJ2-1; v_call: TRBV2; cdr3_aa: ASSRGTGEYNEQF
j_call: TRBJ2-5; v_call: TRBV30; cdr3_aa: AWTSTTGRQETQY
j_call: TRBJ1-1; v_call: TRBV11-3; cdr3_aa: ASSGTGGTEAF
j_call: TRBJ2-6; v_call: TRBV5-1; cdr3_aa: ASSLAVSGANVLT
j_call: TRBJ2-7; v_call: TRBV28; cdr3_aa: ASQLRQGSLEQY
j_call: TRBJ2-3; v_call: TRBV7-9; cdr3_aa: ASSATSGALPSTDTQY
j_call: TRBJ1-6; v_call: TRBV30; cdr3_aa: AWSATGNNSPLH
j_call: TRBJ1-1; v_call: TRBV11-2; cdr3_aa: ASSSGQGPNTEAF
j_call: TRBJ1-1; v_call: TRBV5-1; cdr3_aa: ASSRGRGVTEAF
j_call: TRBJ2-2; v_call: TRBV13; cdr3_aa: ASSPTGTSNTGELF
j_call: TRBJ2-1; v_call: TRBV29-1; cdr3_aa: SITSGGYNEQF
j_call: TRBJ1-2; v_call: TRBV30; cdr3_aa: AWSGASVLYGYT
j_call: TRBJ1-2; v_call: TRBV19; cdr3_aa: ASKTTGGNGYT
j_call: TRBJ2-5; v_call: TRBV27; cdr3_aa: ASSLWGVGETQY
j_call: TRBJ1-1; v_call: TRBV19; cdr3_aa: ATQGVGRPDTEAF
j_call: TRBJ2-1; v_call: TRBV5-1; cdr3_aa: ASSLQQYNEQF
j_call: TRBJ1-6; v_call: TRBV9; cdr3_aa: ASSASPTGTGLESPLH
j_call: TRBJ2-7; v_call: TRBV4-1; cdr3_aa: ASSPRGGGSYEQY
j_call: TRBJ1-1; v_call: TRBV21-1; cdr3_aa: ASSKVVGLNTEAF
j_call: TRBJ1-2; v_call: TRBV7-2; cdr3_aa: ASSSPRWDSLHGYT
j_call: TRBJ2-7; v_call: TRBV5-1; cdr3_aa: ASSLEAPSYEQY
j_call: TRBJ1-5; v_call: TRBV12-5; cdr3_aa: ASGQFTGVSNQPQH
j_call: TRBJ1-2; v_call: TRBV6-1; cdr3_aa: ASSEDRFYGYT
j_call: TRBJ2-1; v_call: TRBV6-4; cdr3_aa: ASSVTGGSTNEQF